The present T cell receptor (beta chain) was sequenced within a study of T cells in Graves' hyperthyroidism and ophthalmopathy. General observations from the study: Blood also showed most of the thyroid clonotypes that were expanded above 0.001.

Authors of the study amplified TCR beta CDR3 regions from RNA transcripts. Initially, a first-round RT-PCR of the TCR CDR3 employed the HTBI primer set. TCRdb used MiXCR to reprocess the multiplex PCR reads, holding one entry per CDR3 protein. The sample yields 250,000 to 350,000 distinct CDR3 sequences, 16% seen once. This clonotype was observed at least ten times. The antigen remains undetermined. CDR3 length: 15 residues. CDR1 is SQVTM and CDR2 is ANQGSEA in the germline V gene. After removal of 5 bases from V and 5 bases from J, the junction contained 11 bases not matched to a gene. The sequence was obtained from a man aged 25-45 years with Graves' hyperthyroidism. The sequencing input was blood. The chain couples TRBV29-1 to TRBJ2-1, with 8 bases fitting TRBD1. The CDR3 nucleotides are TGCAGCGTTCGGACAGGGTGGGGAATGAACAATGAGCAGTTCTTC. It translates to CSVRTGWGMNNEQFF.